Below, 22 T cell receptor beta chains from the same sample are listed, as sequenced in a study of T cells in Graves' hyperthyroidism and ophthalmopathy. Amplification of TCR beta CDR3 regions used RNA as the template. Primed by the HTBI set, a first-round RT-PCR was run on the TCR CDR3. TCRdb used MiXCR to reprocess the multiplex PCR reads, holding one entry per CDR3 protein. The table records roughly 420,000 distinct CDR3 sequences, around 14% of them present only once. Sequencing was carried out using blood. All receptors come from a woman aged 18-30 years with Graves' hyperthyroidism.

There are many counts of this clonotype. The chain is built from TRBV27 and TRBJ2-1; D unclear. CDR1 is MNHEY, CDR2 SMNVEV, per germline (reference sequence). The CDR3 extends over 18 amino acids. The germline V and J ends were trimmed by 2 bases and 6 bases, with 23 bases remaining between them. The CDR3 spells CASSLNLWTPGLGNEQFF. CDR3 nucleotide sequence: TGTGCCAGCAGTTTAAACTTGTGGACCCCCGGGCTGGGCAATGAGCAGTTCTTC.

This clonotype has a handful of counts. The rearrangement links TRBV7-3 to TRBJ1-2; no clear D. With 2 bases removed from V and 4 bases from J, the gap between germline ends came to 14 bases. This CDR3 comprises 15 residues. Germline-derived CDR1 and CDR2 are SGHTA and FQGTGA. The CDR3 DNA is TGTGCCAGCAGCTTATTTCCAGGACTCAGCTATGGCTACACCTTC. As protein: CASSLFPGLSYGYTF.

The chain carries TRBV14 and TRBJ2-7; 7 bases align to TRBD1. CDR1 is SGHDN, CDR2 FVKESK, per germline. After removal of 3 bases from V and 4 bases from J, the junction contained 6 bases not matched to a gene. The CDR3 contains 14 residues. The CDR3 reads CASSQTGTWYEQYF. The CDR3 DNA follows: TGTGCCAGCAGCCAGACAGGGACATGGTACGAGCAGTACTTC.

The chain uses TRBV29-1 and TRBJ2-2; D not resolved. V was cut by 5 bases and J by 4 bases, with 5 bases left in between. Germline V lookup: CDR1 SQVTM, CDR2 ANQGSEA. The CDR3 is made up of 11 amino acids. CDR3 sequence: CSVTRTGELFF. The CDR3 coding sequence is TGCAGCGTTACACGCACCGGGGAGCTGTTTTTT.

The chain couples TRBV9 to TRBJ1-2, with TRBD1 matching 9 bases. Germline trimming cut 3 bases from V and 1 base from J; bases unmatched to any gene: 16. From germline, CDR1 is SGDLS and CDR2 YYNGEE. The CDR3 runs to 19 residues. The DNA of the CDR3 is TGTGCCAGCAGCGCTATACCCGGGACAGGGAGGGGGTTTAACTATGGCTACACCTTC. Protein sequence: CASSAIPGTGRGFNYGYTF.

In nucleotides, the CDR3 is TGTGCCAGCAGCCTGGACAGTCCCAGCGAAAAACTGTTTTTT. Its protein product is CASSLDSPSEKLFF. J is TRBJ1-4 and V is TRBV3-1; D perhaps matches TRBD1 (6 bases). V lost 4 bases and J 8 bases, leaving 14 bases between the germline ends. CDR1 and CDR2 from the germline V gene are LGHDT and YNNKEL (reference sequence). The CDR3 is 14 amino acids. The whole variable domain, filled in from reference TRBV3-1 and TRBJ1-4, reads DTAVSQTPKYLVTQMGNDKSIKCEQNLGHDTMYWYKQDSKKFLKIMFSYNNKELIINETVPNRFSPKSPDKAHLNLHINSLELGDSAVYFCASSLDSPSEKLFFGSGTQLSVL.

This clonotype was counted only a few times. J is TRBJ1-6 and V is TRBV2, with D possibly matching TRBD1 (5 bases). CDR3 length: 18 amino acids. V was shortened by 9 bases and J by 0 bases, with 21 bases between the two germline ends. Germline CDR1 and CDR2: SNHLY and FYNNEI. The CDR3 loop reads CASRTSRVDSSYNSPLHF. The CDR3 DNA follows: TGTGCCAGTAGAACTAGCAGAGTTGACAGCTCCTATAATTCACCCCTCCACTTT.

This clonotype was seen a handful of times. This chain links TRBV12-5 with TRBJ2-7; 8 bases fit TRBD2. In germline, CDR1 is LGHNT, CDR2 FRNRAP. CDR3 length: 17 amino acids. With 0 bases clipped from V and 0 bases from J, the junction kept 7 bases outside the gene matches. The CDR3 DNA reads TGTGCTAGTGGTTTGGTCCCCACTAGCGGTAGCTCCTACGAGCAGTACTTC. It yields the protein CASGLVPTSGSSYEQYF.

This clonotype was observed many times. CDR3 protein: CSASTGGVYGYTF. CDR3 DNA sequence: TGCAGTGCCTCGACAGGGGGCGTCTATGGCTACACCTTC. J is TRBJ1-2 and V is TRBV20-1; 10 nucleotides match TRBD1. CDR3 length: 13 amino acids. Trimming at V came to 6 bases and at J to 4 bases, leaving 5 bases not matched to a gene. Germline V gene sequence: CDR1 DFQATT, CDR2 SNEGSKA (reference sequence).

The chain employs TRBV19 and TRBJ2-1; 12 bases match TRBD2. The CDR3 extends over 14 amino acids. With 6 bases clipped from V and 9 bases from J, the junction kept 6 bases outside the gene matches. In germline, CDR1 is LNHDA, CDR2 SQIVND (reference sequence). The CDR3 region is CASSTLAGGGEQFF. DNA for the CDR3: TGTGCCAGTAGCACACTAGCGGGGGGTGGTGAGCAGTTCTTC.

The V call is TRBV12-5, the J call TRBJ1-5; D is unclear. The germline CDR1 and CDR2 sequences are LGHNT and FRNRAP. The CDR3 is 14 amino acids. V shed 1 base and J shed 1 base, with 5 bases lying between them. DNA for the CDR3: TGTGCTAGTGGTTTGGGGGTCAGCAATCAGCCCCAGCATTTT. This translates into CASGLGVSNQPQHF.

At least ten counts were recorded for this clonotype. The gene calls are TRBV11-2 and TRBJ1-5, with D unclear. CDR3 length equals 15 residues. Looked up from germline, CDR1 is SGHAT and CDR2 is FQNNGV. V dropped 4 bases and J dropped 0 bases, with 10 bases sitting between them. In DNA, the CDR3 is TGTGCCAGCAGCTCGGACTTGAATAGCAATCAGCCCCAGCATTTT. It yields the protein CASSSDLNSNQPQHF.

This clonotype was counted at least ten times. The chain uses TRBV11-2 and TRBJ2-1, with D hard to call. Per the germline V gene, CDR1 is SGHAT and CDR2 is FQNNGV. Trimming pared 5 bases from V and 3 bases from J, leaving 11 bases between. The CDR3 runs 14 residues. CDR3 coding DNA: TGTGCCAGCAGCCGATTGGGCTTCTACAATGAGCAGTTCTTC. Its protein is CASSRLGFYNEQFF.

This clonotype was detected ten times or more. The chain is built from TRBV27 and TRBJ1-5; possibly TRBD1 for D (5 bases). Trimming removed 2 bases from V and 6 bases from J, with 8 bases in between. Germline V gene data show CDR1 as MNHEY and CDR2 as SMNVEV (reference sequence). CDR3 length: 13 amino acids. CDR3 amino acids: CASSLRGSQPQHF. The CDR3 bases are TGTGCCAGCAGTTTAAGGGGTAGTCAGCCCCAGCATTTT.

The CDR3 region has the DNA TGTGCCATCAGTGGAAGGGTCGGCGAGCAGTACTTC. Its translation: CAISGRVGEQYF. The V gene is TRBV10-3, the J gene TRBJ2-7; D remains unclear. Trimming took off 4 bases at V and 6 bases at J, with 10 bases between the two ends. The length of the CDR3 is 12 residues. CDR1 and CDR2 from the germline V gene are ENHRY and SYGVKD.

In its sample, this clonotype was seen many times. The chain links TRBV6-6 to TRBJ1-1; tentatively, D is TRBD1 (6 bases). The germline gives CDR1 MNHNY, CDR2 SVGAGI (reference sequence). The CDR3 extends over 16 amino acids. V was shortened by 0 bases and J by 0 bases, with 11 bases between the two germline ends. The CDR3, as DNA: TGTGCCAGCAGTTACTCAAGGGGGGGCATGAACACTGAAGCTTTCTTT. It codes for CASSYSRGGMNTEAFF.

This clonotype was seen at least ten times. The DNA of the CDR3 is TGTGCCAGCAGTTTGATTCCAGGGAAGCTCAATCAGCCCCAGCATTTT. Translated: CASSLIPGKLNQPQHF. The rearrangement joins TRBV28 to TRBJ1-5, with D possibly matching TRBD1 (5 bases). Trimming took 3 bases from V and 3 from J, leaving 15 bases between them. This CDR3 is built from 16 residues. The germline V gene has CDR1 MDHEN and CDR2 SYDVKM. The full variable domain, its missing parts supplied by reference TRBV28 and TRBJ1-5, is DVKVTQSSRYLVKRTGEKVFLECVQDMDHENMFWYRQDPGLGLRLIYFSYDVKMKEKGDIPEGYSVSREKKERFSLILESASTNQTSMYLCASSLIPGKLNQPQHFGDGTRLSIL.

The gene calls are TRBV4-2 and TRBJ2-3; D may be TRBD2 (6 bases). The ends were cut back, 0 bases at V and 0 bases at J, with 25 bases in the middle. This CDR3 comprises 21 residues. Germline V gives CDR1 LGHNA, CDR2 YNFKEQ. CDR3 loop: CASSQELYLTFLASSTDTQYF. DNA of the CDR3: TGTGCCAGCAGCCAAGAATTGTATTTAACCTTCCTAGCGTCTAGCACAGATACGCAGTATTTT.

This clonotype appeared many times. The chain recombines TRBV2 with TRBJ2-5, with TRBD1 as a possible D gene (5 bases). Per the germline V gene, CDR1 is SNHLY and CDR2 is FYNNEI. The CDR3 sequence is 15 residues long. Trimming took 7 bases from V and 3 from J, leaving 18 bases between them. CDR3 protein: CASNTPRVSEETQYF. The CDR3 bases are TGTGCCAGCAATACTCCCAGGGTTTCGGAAGAGACCCAGTACTTC.

This clonotype turned up a few times. The chain links TRBV4-3 to TRBJ1-2; D is undetermined. V was cut by 0 bases and J by 4 bases, with 6 bases left in between. The CDR3 totals 13 residues. CDR1 and CDR2 from the germline V gene are LGHNA and YSLEER. As DNA, the CDR3 is TGCGCCAGCAGCCAAGATACCGGCTATGGCTACACCTTC. Translating it yields CASSQDTGYGYTF.

The genes are TRBV28 and TRBJ2-3; D is possibly TRBD1 or TRBD2 (6 bases each). CDR1 is MDHEN, CDR2 SYDVKM, per germline. This CDR3 has 15 residues. Trimming stripped 7 bases from V and 2 bases from J, with 16 bases between. CDR3 sequence: CASTLTGAITDTQYF. In DNA, the CDR3 is TGTGCCAGCACTTTGACGGGGGCCATCACAGATACGCAGTATTTT.

This clonotype has ten or more counts. The V and J genes are TRBV18 and TRBJ2-1, with no clear D. Germline V gene sequence: CDR1 KGHSH, CDR2 LQKENI. Trimming took off 0 bases at V and 2 bases at J, with 5 bases between the two ends. This CDR3 is built from 14 residues. CDR3 DNA: TGTGCCAGCTCACCACCGGTGGCCTACAATGAGCAGTTCTTC. It codes for CASSPPVAYNEQFF.